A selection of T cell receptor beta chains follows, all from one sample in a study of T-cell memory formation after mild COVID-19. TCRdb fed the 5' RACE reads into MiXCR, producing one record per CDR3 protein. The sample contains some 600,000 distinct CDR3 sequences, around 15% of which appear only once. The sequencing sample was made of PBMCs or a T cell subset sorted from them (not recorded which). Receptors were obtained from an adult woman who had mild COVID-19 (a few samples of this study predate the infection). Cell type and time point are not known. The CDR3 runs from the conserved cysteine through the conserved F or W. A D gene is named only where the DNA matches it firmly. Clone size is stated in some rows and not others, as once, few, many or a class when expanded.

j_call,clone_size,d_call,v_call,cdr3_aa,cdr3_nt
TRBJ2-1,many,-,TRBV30,CAWSVEPHNEQFF,TGTGCCTGGAGTGTGGAGCCCCACAATGAGCAGTTCTTC
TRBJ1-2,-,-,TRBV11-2,CASSLARDPYGYTF,TGTGCCAGCAGCTTAGCCAGGGATCCCTATGGCTACACCTTC
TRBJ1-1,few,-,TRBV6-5,CASSYKRAGAEAFF,TGTGCCAGCAGTTATAAGCGGGCAGGGGCTGAAGCTTTCTTT
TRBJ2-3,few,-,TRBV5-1,CASSPLGFDTQYF,TGCGCCAGCAGCCCCTTGGGGTTCGATACGCAGTATTTT
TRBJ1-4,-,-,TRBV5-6,CASSPAHGGEKLFF,TGTGCCAGCAGCCCCGCCCATGGGGGGGAAAAACTGTTTTTT
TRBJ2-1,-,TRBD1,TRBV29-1,CSVPKTGQIYNEQFF,TGCAGCGTTCCTAAAACGGGACAGATCTACAATGAGCAGTTCTTC
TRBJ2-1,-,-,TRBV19,CASSISLARNEQFF,TGTGCCAGTAGTATCTCGCTAGCGAGGAATGAGCAGTTCTTC
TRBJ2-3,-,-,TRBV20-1,CSGRVTGPHTQYF,TGCAGTGGAAGGGTCACGGGTCCTCATACGCAGTATTTT
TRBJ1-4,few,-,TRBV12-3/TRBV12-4,CASSFSRGANEKLFF,TGTGCCAGCAGTTTCTCCAGAGGGGCTAATGAAAAACTGTTTTTT
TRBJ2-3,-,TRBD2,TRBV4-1,CASSQDAGTRGDTQYF,TGCGCCAGCAGCCAAGATGCCGGGACTAGAGGAGATACGCAGTATTTT
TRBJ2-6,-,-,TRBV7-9,CAGSVSGANVLTF,TGTGCCGGGTCGGTCTCTGGGGCCAACGTCCTGACTTTC
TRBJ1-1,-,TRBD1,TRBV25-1,CASSGRQGVDTEAFF,TGTGCCAGCAGTGGGCGACAGGGAGTCGACACTGAAGCTTTCTTT
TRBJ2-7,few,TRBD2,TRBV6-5,CASSYGTSGRNEQYF,TGTGCCAGCAGTTACGGGACTAGCGGGAGAAATGAGCAGTACTTC
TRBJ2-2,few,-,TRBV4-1,CASRVADTGELFF,TGCGCCAGCAGGGTGGCCGACACCGGGGAGCTGTTTTTT
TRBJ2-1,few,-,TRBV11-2,CASSAFSGASYNEQFF,TGTGCCAGCAGCGCTTTCTCGGGGGCCTCCTACAATGAGCAGTTCTTC
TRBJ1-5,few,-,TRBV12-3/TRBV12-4,CASSLGSTTTAQPQHF,TGTGCCAGCAGTTTAGGCAGCACGACCACAGCTCAGCCCCAGCATTTT
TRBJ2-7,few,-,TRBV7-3,CASTCSGQAAEQYF,TGTGCCAGCACTTGCTCTGGCCAGGCGGCGGAGCAGTACTTC
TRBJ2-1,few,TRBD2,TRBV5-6,CASSLGLAGRSEGQFF,TGTGCCAGCAGCTTGGGACTAGCGGGGCGCTCCGAGGGGCAGTTCTTC
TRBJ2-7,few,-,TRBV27,CASGGSAYEQYF,TGTGCCAGCGGGGGGTCCGCCTACGAGCAGTACTTC
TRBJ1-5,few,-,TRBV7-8,CASSLAGYLSNQPQHF,TGTGCCAGCAGCTTAGCGGGGTACCTTAGCAATCAGCCCCAGCATTTT
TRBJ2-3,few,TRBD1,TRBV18,CASSPPDRGYFTDTQYF,TGTGCCAGCTCACCCCCGGACAGGGGCTACTTCACAGATACGCAGTATTTT
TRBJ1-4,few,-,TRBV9,CASSVGGRKNEKLFF,TGTGCCAGCAGCGTAGGGGGCAGGAAGAATGAAAAACTGTTTTTT
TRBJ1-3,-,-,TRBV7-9,CASSFDSTYTIYF,TGTGCCAGCAGCTTCGACTCGACCTACACCATATATTTT
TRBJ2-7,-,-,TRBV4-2,CAGEKGQPRFYEQYF,TGTGCAGGCGAGAAGGGACAACCGAGGTTCTACGAGCAGTACTTC
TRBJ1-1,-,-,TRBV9,CASSTQDGNTEAFF,TGTGCCAGCAGCACCCAGGACGGGAACACTGAAGCTTTCTTT
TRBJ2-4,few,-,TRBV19,CASSISAGIDKNIQYF,TGTGCCAGTAGTATCAGTGCGGGAATCGACAAAAACATTCAGTACTTC
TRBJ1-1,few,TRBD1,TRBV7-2,CASSTPGGYTEAFF,TGTGCCAGCAGCACACCAGGGGGTTACACTGAAGCTTTCTTT
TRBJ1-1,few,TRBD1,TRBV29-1,CSGKPGTENTEAFF,TGCAGCGGCAAACCCGGGACAGAGAACACTGAAGCTTTCTTT
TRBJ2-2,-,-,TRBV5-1,CARSLGQDNTGELFF,TGCGCCAGAAGCTTGGGGCAGGACAACACCGGGGAGCTGTTTTTT
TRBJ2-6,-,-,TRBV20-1,CSAKTAGANVLTF,TGCAGTGCTAAAACTGCTGGGGCCAACGTCCTGACTTTC
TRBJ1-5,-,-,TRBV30,CAWSRMGSNQPQHF,TGTGCCTGGAGTAGGATGGGAAGCAATCAGCCCCAGCATTTT
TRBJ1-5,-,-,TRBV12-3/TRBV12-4,CASSYRLETVHNQPQHF,TGTGCCAGCAGTTACCGTCTGGAGACAGTACACAATCAGCCCCAGCATTTT
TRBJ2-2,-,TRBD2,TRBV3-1,CASSRAGGPAGELFF,TGTGCCAGCAGCCGGGCGGGGGGGCCCGCCGGGGAGCTGTTTTTT
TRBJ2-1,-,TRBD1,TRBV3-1,CASSHRQGNEQFF,TGTGCCAGCAGCCACCGACAGGGCAATGAGCAGTTCTTC
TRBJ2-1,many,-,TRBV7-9,CASSLAFGPSNEQFF,TGTGCCAGCAGCTTAGCGTTCGGTCCGTCCAATGAGCAGTTCTTC
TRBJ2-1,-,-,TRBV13,CASSLVSRYNEQFF,TGTGCCAGCAGCTTAGTCAGTCGCTACAATGAGCAGTTCTTC
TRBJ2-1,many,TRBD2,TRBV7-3,CASSVRLAGYNEQFF,TGTGCCAGCAGCGTCAGACTAGCGGGTTACAATGAGCAGTTCTTC
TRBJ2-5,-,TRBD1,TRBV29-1,CSGRTGGQETQYF,TGCAGCGGAAGGACAGGGGGCCAAGAGACCCAGTACTTC
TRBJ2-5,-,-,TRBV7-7,CASSLALGLGLGETQYF,TGTGCTAGCAGCTTAGCGCTGGGACTTGGTTTGGGAGAGACCCAGTACTTC
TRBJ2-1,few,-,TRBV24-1,CATSDLRAERSYNEQFF,TGTGCCACCAGTGATTTGCGGGCAGAACGCTCCTACAATGAGCAGTTCTTC
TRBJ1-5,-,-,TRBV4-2,CASSQVRLSGSSNQPQHF,TGTGCCAGCAGCCAAGTTAGGCTTTCGGGGTCTAGCAATCAGCCCCAGCATTTT
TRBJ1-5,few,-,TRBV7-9,CASSAGGTGQPQHF,TGTGCCAGCAGCGCCGGAGGGACGGGTCAGCCCCAGCATTTT
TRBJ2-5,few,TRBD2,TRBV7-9,CASSIRLAERETQYF,TGTGCCAGCAGCATCCGACTAGCGGAGAGGGAGACCCAGTACTTC
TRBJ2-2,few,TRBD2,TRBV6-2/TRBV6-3,CASAGLAANTGELFF,TGTGCCAGCGCAGGACTAGCGGCGAACACCGGGGAGCTGTTTTTT
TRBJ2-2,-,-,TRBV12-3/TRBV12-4,CASRHRTVTNTGELFF,TGTGCCAGCAGGCACCGGACAGTAACGAACACCGGGGAGCTGTTTTTT
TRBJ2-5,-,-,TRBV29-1,CSVELMGGPKTQYF,TGCAGCGTTGAGTTAATGGGGGGTCCAAAGACCCAGTACTTC
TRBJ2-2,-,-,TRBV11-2,CASSLTGPGAQTGELFF,TGTGCCAGCAGCTTAACCGGCCCGGGGGCGCAAACCGGGGAGCTGTTTTTT
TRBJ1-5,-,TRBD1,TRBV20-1,CSAIDRAGGQPQHF,TGCAGTGCTATCGACAGGGCTGGGGGTCAGCCCCAGCATTTT
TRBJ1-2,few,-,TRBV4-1,CASSQPGHLYGYTF,TGCGCCAGCAGCCAACCGGGACACCTCTATGGCTACACCTTC
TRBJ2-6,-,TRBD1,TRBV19,CASRRDRGFSGANVLTF,TGTGCCAGTAGGAGGGACAGGGGGTTCTCTGGGGCCAACGTCCTGACTTTC
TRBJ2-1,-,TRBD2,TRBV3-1,CASSQQGLASGNEQFF,TGTGCCAGCAGCCAACAGGGACTAGCCTCTGGGAATGAGCAGTTCTTC
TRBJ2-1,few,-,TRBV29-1,CSVRKAGDEQFF,TGCAGCGTTCGGAAAGCAGGTGATGAGCAGTTCTTC
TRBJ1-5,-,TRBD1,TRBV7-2,CASSLGTGGPSNQPQHF,TGTGCCAGCAGCTTAGGAACAGGGGGCCCTAGCAATCAGCCCCAGCATTTT
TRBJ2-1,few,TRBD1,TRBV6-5,CASSLGQGGPGEQFF,TGTGCCAGCAGTTTGGGACAGGGGGGTCCAGGTGAGCAGTTCTTC
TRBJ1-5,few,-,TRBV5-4,CASSFGGANQPQHF,TGTGCCAGCAGCTTCGGGGGAGCAAATCAGCCCCAGCATTTT